This T cell receptor (beta chain) was found in a study of T cells after yellow fever vaccination. Study information: Some fractions had low cell numbers, and these were prepared with SMART-Seq v4 Ultra Low Input. The study's findings and limits: The secondary T-cell response peaked on day 5, not day 15, but was weaker. Most primary-vaccination clones reappeared after the booster (approximately 95% CD4, 88% CD8).

This clonotype was seen repeatedly, ten times or more. What it recognizes is unknown. UMIs were added to TCR cDNA along with a universal primer site when it was made by 5'RACE template switching. TCRdb analysed the 5' RACE reads with MiXCR anew, one entry per CDR3 protein. Of 250,000 or so distinct CDR3 sequences in the sample, 3.6% were seen once. The length of the CDR3 is 17 residues. Germline CDR1 reads LGHNA; CDR2 reads YSLEER. Trimming cost V 0 bases and J 5 bases, with 16 bases left between them. The receptor comes from a man younger than 35 who received the YFV17D yellow fever vaccine. The rearrangement uses TRBV4-3 and TRBJ2-2; D is unresolved. The source material was PBMCs, sampled 15 days after the yellow fever booster vaccination. The CDR3 bases are TGCGCCAGCAGCCAAGATTTTGCCGGAGTCGAAACCGGGGAGCTGTTTTTT. Protein: CASSQDFAGVETGELFF.